These 5 T cell receptor beta chains originate from one sample sequenced in a study of yellow fever vaccine responses in identical twins. One entry per CDR3 protein results from TCRdb running MiXCR on the RT-PCR reads. The sample contains approximately 2,000 distinct CDR3 sequences, 80% to 85% of which appear only once. The material sequenced was T cells from blood (PBMCs), unsorted or a sorted subset (not recorded which), taken before or after yellow fever vaccination (not recorded which). These receptors all come from a woman aged 18-30 years who received the yellow fever vaccine.

A single count supports this clonotype. This chain uses TRBV29-1 with TRBJ2-7; unclear D gene. Per the germline V gene, CDR1 is SQVTM and CDR2 is ANQGSEA. This CDR3 has 12 amino acids. The V gene lost 0 bases and the J gene lost 5 bases, with 8 bases spanning the gap. The CDR3 coding sequence is TGCAGCGTTGAAGATTTGTTCAACGAGCAGTACTTC. Its protein product is CSVEDLFNEQYF.

The chain is built from TRBV12-3 or TRBV12-4 and TRBJ2-1; D is unresolved. The V gene lost 3 bases and the J gene lost 0 bases, with 9 bases spanning the gap. The CDR3 extends over 15 amino acids. The CDR3 loop reads CASSLGFPSYNEQFF. The CDR3 DNA reads TGTGCCAGCAGTTTGGGGTTCCCCTCCTACAATGAGCAGTTCTTC.

J is TRBJ2-1 and V is TRBV20-1, with D unclear. V was clipped by 4 bases and J by 8 bases, with 9 bases between them. Germline CDR1 DFQATT, CDR2 SNEGSKA (reference sequence). CDR3 size: 11 residues. DNA for the CDR3: TGCAGTGCTACCCCCATGGATGAGCAGTTCTTC. It is translated as CSATPMDEQFF.

The CDR3 spells CASSLGDRNYGYTF. CDR3 in DNA: TGTGCCAGCAGCTTAGGCGACAGGAACTATGGCTACACCTTC. This rearrangement joins TRBV11-3 to TRBJ1-2; possibly TRBD1 for D (6 bases). V was clipped by 1 base and J by 2 bases, with 8 bases between them. This CDR3 is built from 14 residues. Germline V lookup: CDR1 SGHNT, CDR2 YENEEA.

This chain links TRBV19 with TRBJ1-4; D is uncertain. Germline CDR1 LNHDA, CDR2 SQIVND (reference sequence). The V end lost 5 bases, the J end lost 10 bases, and 8 bases lay between the germline ends. The CDR3 runs to 11 residues. The CDR3 here is CASSENGKLFF. The CDR3, as DNA: TGTGCCAGTAGTGAGAACGGAAAACTGTTTTTT.